Shown below are 6 T cell receptor beta chains from a single sample sequenced in a study of T cell responses to AZD1222 COVID-19 vaccine. Data came from immunoSEQ multiplex PCR; TCRdb stores just in-frame clones and leaves some out. The profile shows around 130,000 clones, roughly 84% of them singletons. This specimen consisted of peripheral blood, obtained on day 0 of AZD1222 vaccination. The receptors stem from an adult in good health.

V usage is TRBV27 and J usage is TRBJ2-1; 8 nucleotides line up with TRBD1. The CDR3 runs to 18 residues. Germline V gene lookup returns CDR1 MNHEY and CDR2 SMNVEV (reference sequence). V dropped 1 base and J dropped 3; count of bases not matched to a gene: 11. The CDR3 DNA is TGTGCCAGCAGTTTATGGGCCACAGGGGGAGTTTACTACAATGAGCAGTTCTTC. The encoded protein is CASSLWATGGVYYNEQFF.

As for this clone: The sample holds other DNA sequences that translate to the same CDR3. The chain combines TRBV5-1 with TRBJ1-1, with 7 bases matching TRBD1. V shed 2 bases and J 1 base; nucleotides not matched to a gene: 2. CDR1 is SGHRS and CDR2 is YFSETQ in the germline V gene. This CDR3 is built from 14 residues. Here the CDR3 DNA reads TGCGCCAGCAGCTTAGGGACAGCGAACACTGAAGCTTTCTTT. Amino acids: CASSLGTANTEAFF.

This clone has a handful of counts. This chain uses TRBV3-1 (or the pseudogene TRBV3-2) with TRBJ2-3; D is unclear. There are 12 residues in the CDR3. Germline loops: CDR1 LGHDT, CDR2 YNNKEL (reference sequence). V lost 4 bases to trimming and J lost 4 bases, with 6 bases between them. The CDR3 is CASSPRPDTQYF. The CDR3 nucleotides read TGTGCCAGCAGCCCCCGCCCAGATACGCAGTATTTT.

J is TRBJ2-3 and V is TRBV6-5; a weak D match, TRBD1 (5 bases). The CDR3 is 15 amino acids. V lost 0 bases and J 2 bases, leaving 9 bases between the germline ends. From germline, CDR1 is MNHEY and CDR2 SVGAGI. For the CDR3, the DNA is TGTGCCAGCAGTTACTCGAGACAGTCCACAGATACGCAGTATTTT. It is translated as CASSYSRQSTDTQYF.

The rearrangement joins TRBV6-1 to TRBJ2-1, with TRBD1 identical over 7 bases. The V segment lost 4 bases and the J segment 7 bases; nucleotides outside the gene matches: 13. Germline V CDR1 and CDR2: MNHNS, SASEGT. The CDR3 contains 16 residues. CDR3 protein: CASSAQTGPFRNEQFF. Written as DNA, the CDR3 is TGTGCCAGCAGTGCCCAGACAGGGCCGTTTAGAAATGAGCAGTTCTTC.

The genes are TRBV6-5 and TRBJ1-4, with TRBD1 as a possible D gene (5 bases). This CDR3 region has 13 residues. V was shortened by 6 bases and J by 7 bases, with 12 bases between the two germline ends. CDR1 and CDR2 (germline): MNHEY, SVGAGI. The CDR3 is CASRAGAGEKLFF. For the CDR3, the DNA is TGTGCCAGCAGGGCCGGGGCAGGTGAAAAACTGTTTTTT.